One sample yielded the 25 T cell receptor beta chains listed below, sequenced in a study of PD-1 blockade in classical Hodgkin lymphoma (TCRdb year 2020). What this sample's time point label stands for: cycle 4 day 1 (C4D1), after 5 to 7 weeks of nivolumab. Every trial patient had relapsed following autologous stem cell transplantation, and prior brentuximab vedotin exposure was what differed among cohorts A, B and C. The protocol used for the library was the immunoSEQ multiplex PCR assay. What TCRdb holds here is the immuneACCESS table cut down to in-frame rearrangements. Part of the clones is not present; checked against another copy, under half of the missing clones reflect an unresolved V gene, and the others are unexplained. Within this sample are 15,000 to 20,000 clones, with over 75% of them counted one time only. 22% of the sample is taken by the ten largest. This material consisted of peripheral blood mononuclear cells (PBMCs), taken before the fourth cycle of nivolumab. Receptors were obtained from a human donor with classical Hodgkin lymphoma.

The sample holds a few counts of this clone. CDR3 residues: CASSPLLGTGPTDTQYF. CDR3 nucleotide sequence: TGTGCCAGTAGTCCTCTTTTAGGGACAGGGCCCACAGATACGCAGTATTTT. The rearrangement links TRBV19 to TRBJ2-3; 9 nucleotides agree with TRBD1. CDR3 length: 17 residues. The germline gives CDR1 LNHDA, CDR2 SQIVND (reference sequence). Trimming took 5 bases from V and 2 from J; bases not matched to a gene: 11.

This sequence joins TRBV12-1 and TRBJ2-7; whether TRBD2, the table's D call, matches the DNA was not checked. TRBV12-1 corresponds to a pseudogene. This CDR3 comprises 18 residues. The DNA for the CDR3 is TGTGCCAGCAGCTCCGCCCCGAGGGGCAGCGGGAACTCCTACGAGCAGTACTTC. Amino acid sequence: CASSSAPRGSGNSYEQYF.

This chain connects TRBV5-1 to TRBJ2-6; possible D gene TRBD2, 6 bases. The germline V gene encodes CDR1 SGHRS and CDR2 YFSETQ. CDR3 length: 16 amino acids. V lost 4 bases and J lost 3, with 14 bases in between. CDR3 sequence: CASSGGTGFGANVLTF. In nucleotides, the CDR3 is TGCGCCAGCAGCGGAGGGACTGGTTTTGGGGCCAACGTCCTGACTTTC.

This clone was observed once. The gene calls are TRBV2 and TRBJ2-2; 12 nucleotides line up with TRBD2. CDR3 length: 15 amino acids. The J segment lost 4 bases and the V segment lost 6 bases, leaving 3 bases of the junction unmatched. Germline CDR1 reads SNHLY; CDR2 reads FYNNEI. The CDR3 region is CASSRLAGVTGELFF. The CDR3 DNA reads TGTGCCAGCAGCAGACTAGCGGGAGTCACCGGGGAGCTGTTTTTT.

This chain joins TRBV5-6 and TRBJ2-5; TRBD2 matches at 7 bases. Trimming cost V 1 base and J 2 bases; bases outside gene matches: 8. The CDR3 is made up of 16 amino acids. In germline, CDR1 is SGHDT, CDR2 YYEEEE. The CDR3 loop reads CASSLIRTGGQETQYF. CDR3 in DNA: TGTGCCAGCAGCTTGATTCGTACGGGGGGTCAAGAGACCCAGTACTTC.

The genes are TRBV7-9 and TRBJ1-1, with 7 bases aligning to TRBD1. Germline trimming cut 1 base from V and 7 bases from J; bases unmatched to any gene: 3. The germline CDR1 and CDR2 sequences are SEHNR and FQNEAQ (reference sequence). CDR3 length: 13 residues. The CDR3 region has the DNA TGTGCCAGCAGCTTAGAACAGGGGATTGAAGCTTTCTTT. Translated: CASSLEQGIEAFF. Full variable domain (remainder filled in from reference TRBV7-9 and TRBJ1-1): DTGVSQNPRHKITKRGQNVTFRCDPISEHNRLYWYRQTLGQGPEFLTYFQNEAQLEKSRLLSDRFSAERPKGSFSTLEIQRTEQGDSAMYLCASSLEQGIEAFFGQGTRLTVV.

The rearrangement uses TRBV7-2 and TRBJ1-2, with D perhaps TRBD1 (6 bases). Germline-derived CDR1 and CDR2 are SGHTA and FQGNSA. The germline V and J ends were trimmed by 5 bases and 8 bases, with 15 bases remaining between them. This CDR3 region has 13 residues. The CDR3 region has the DNA TGTGCCAGCAGCCCCGCGGGGGCCCTAGGCTACACCTTC. Encoded protein: CASSPAGALGYTF.

This sequence joins TRBV5-4 and TRBJ2-5; D unclear. V gave up 3 bases and J gave up 2 bases, with 5 bases separating them. The CDR3 extends over 12 amino acids. Germline V CDR1 and CDR2: SGHNT, YYREEE (reference sequence). DNA for the CDR3: TGTGCCAGCAGCTCGGGTCAAGAGACCCAGTACTTC. Translation: CASSSGQETQYF. Based on the CDR3 plus reference TRBV5-4 and TRBJ2-5, the full variable domain is ETGVTQSPTHLIKTRGQQVTLRCSSQSGHNTVSWYQQALGQGPQFIFQYYREEENGRGNFPPRFSGLQFPNYSSELNVNALELDDSALYLCASSSGQETQYFGPGTRLLVL.

The chain is built from TRBV7-9 and TRBJ2-2; 11 nucleotides agree with TRBD1. This CDR3 contains 18 residues. CDR1 SEHNR and CDR2 FQNEAQ come from the germline V gene (reference sequence). V trimming: 3 bases; J trimming: 3 bases; junction bases outside the gene matches: 9. DNA for the CDR3: TGTGCCAGCAGCTTCGTTAATTGGGGACAGGGGGACACCGGGGAGCTGTTTTTT. Amino acids: CASSFVNWGQGDTGELFF.

V usage is TRBV5-6 and J usage is TRBJ1-2, with D perhaps matching TRBD1 (5 bases). The CDR3 has 13 amino acids. Germline CDR1 reads SGHDT; CDR2 reads YYEEEE. Trimming stripped 0 bases from V and 3 bases from J, with 6 bases between. The CDR3 loop is CASSLGTHYGYTF. DNA for the CDR3: TGTGCCAGCAGCTTGGGGACACACTATGGCTACACCTTC.

The chain carries TRBV5-4 and TRBJ1-4; possibly TRBD1 for D (5 bases). Germline CDR1 SGHNT, CDR2 YYREEE (reference sequence). The CDR3 has 15 amino acids. Trimming took 0 bases from V and 2 from J, leaving 8 bases between them. For the CDR3, the DNA is TGTGCCAGCAGCTTGGAAGAGGGGACTAATGAAAAACTGTTTTTT. As protein: CASSLEEGTNEKLFF.

The V and J genes are TRBV6-5 and TRBJ1-2; D gene unclear. This CDR3 is 13 amino acids long. V was shortened by 6 bases and J by 0 bases, with 8 bases between the two germline ends. CDR1 and CDR2 from the germline V gene are MNHEY and SVGAGI. The DNA of the CDR3 is TGTGCCAGCAGCAGAACCGCTAACTATGGCTACACCTTC. Its protein is CASSRTANYGYTF.

Only a few counts were recorded for this clone. CDR3 in amino acids: CASSQEGWETQYF. As DNA, the CDR3 is TGCGCCAGCAGCCAAGAGGGGTGGGAGACCCAGTACTTC. This chain connects TRBV4-3 to TRBJ2-5; D ambiguous. The germline V gene has CDR1 LGHNA and CDR2 YSLEER. This CDR3 is built from 13 residues. With 0 bases removed from V and 5 bases from J, the gap between germline ends came to 7 bases.

The chain carries TRBV5-1 and TRBJ2-7, with 8 bases that match TRBD2. The germline gives CDR1 SGHRS, CDR2 YFSETQ. The CDR3 is 16 amino acids. Trimming took 0 bases from V and 4 from J; bases not matched to a gene: 9. Here the CDR3 DNA reads TGCGCCAGCAGCTTGGTATTAGCGGGACCCTATTACGAGCAGTACTTC. Translating it yields CASSLVLAGPYYEQYF. Variable domain in full (rest from reference TRBV5-1 and TRBJ2-7): KAGVTQTPRYLIKTRGQQVTLSCSPISGHRSVSWYQQTPGQGLQFLFEYFSETQRNKGNFPGRFSGRQFSNSRSEMNVSTLELGDSALYLCASSLVLAGPYYEQYFGPGTRLTVT.

This clone occurred a few times. The chain couples TRBV11-2 to TRBJ1-4; TRBD1 is a possible D gene (5 bases). With 2 bases removed from V and 10 bases from J, the gap between germline ends came to 17 bases. The CDR3 is 15 residues long. CDR1 is SGHAT, CDR2 FQNNGV, per germline. The CDR3 sequence is CASSLTNSGIVKLFF. For the CDR3, the DNA is TGTGCCAGCAGCTTAACCAATTCAGGGATTGTAAAACTGTTTTTT.

This rearrangement joins TRBV6-5 to TRBJ2-1; TRBD1 matches 8 bases. The CDR3 spans 15 residues. Unmatched junction bases numbered 14, after V lost 8 bases and J lost 8 bases. Germline V gene data show CDR1 as MNHEY and CDR2 as SVGAGI. CDR3 amino acids: CASGGAGTGGDEQFF. DNA of the CDR3: TGTGCCAGCGGGGGTGCCGGGACAGGAGGCGATGAGCAGTTCTTC.

This chain links TRBV5-1 with TRBJ2-7; perhaps TRBD1 as D (6 bases). Germline lookup yields CDR1 SGHRS and CDR2 YFSETQ. V shed 0 bases and J shed 2 bases, with 9 bases lying between them. The CDR3 extends over 14 amino acids. CDR3 protein: CASSLAGETYEQYF. DNA of the CDR3: TGCGCCAGCAGCTTGGCAGGGGAAACCTACGAGCAGTACTTC.

This chain joins TRBV5-6 and TRBJ2-1, with TRBD2 matching over 7 bases. After removal of 4 bases from V and 10 bases from J, the junction contained 2 bases not matched to a gene. Germline CDR1 and CDR2: SGHDT and YYEEEE. There are 11 residues in the CDR3. CDR3 DNA sequence: TGTGCCAGCAGCCAACTAGCGGAGCAGTTCTTC. Translation: CASSQLAEQFF.

The chain uses TRBV6-5 and TRBJ2-7, with 10 bases identical to TRBD1. Germline CDR1 and CDR2: MNHEY and SVGAGI. V was clipped by 5 bases and J by 2 bases; unmatched bases: 3. The CDR3 runs to 14 residues. CDR3 loop: CASSLGQGTYEQYF. Written as DNA, the CDR3 is TGTGCCAGCAGTCTGGGACAGGGGACCTACGAGCAGTACTTC.

The chain couples TRBV4-1 to TRBJ2-4; possible D gene TRBD2, 6 bases. V lost 3 bases, J lost 0 bases, and 9 bases lay in between. The length of the CDR3 is 15 residues. The germline V gene encodes CDR1 MGHRA and CDR2 YSYEKL. Written as DNA, the CDR3 is TGCGCCAGCAGCCAGTTGGGACTAGCCAAAAACATTCAGTACTTC. Translating it yields CASSQLGLAKNIQYF.

The chain has TRBV5-1 and TRBJ1-3; no clear D. CDR1 SGHRS and CDR2 YFSETQ come from the germline V gene. The CDR3 is 15 amino acids. Trimming took off 2 bases at V and 4 bases at J, with 13 bases between the two ends. The DNA for the CDR3 is TGCGCCAGCAGCTTAGATCCAGGCGACGGAAACACCATATATTTT. Translating it yields CASSLDPGDGNTIYF.

Note on this clone: The junction departs from the called germline gene at one end, perhaps through a read error. CDR3 coding DNA: TGTGCCAGTAAGGTCGGCGGGGCTAACAACGGGGAGCTGTTTTTT. Encoded protein: CASKVGGANNGELFF. V and J are TRBV19 and TRBJ2-2; tentative D call: TRBD2 (6 bases). CDR1 is LNHDA and CDR2 is SQIVND in the germline V gene (reference sequence). The CDR3 is 15 residues long.

The chain uses TRBV2 and TRBJ2-2, with D uncertain. The germline gives CDR1 SNHLY, CDR2 FYNNEI. V lost 3 bases, J lost 2 bases, and 16 bases lay in between. The CDR3 has 17 amino acids. The CDR3 region is CASSDPTWQRNTGELFF. The CDR3 region has the DNA TGTGCCAGCAGTGACCCCACTTGGCAGCGAAACACCGGGGAGCTGTTTTTT.

This chain links TRBV29-1 with TRBJ2-1; D is perhaps TRBD2 (5 bases). Germline-derived CDR1 and CDR2 are SQVTM and ANQGSEA. Trimming stripped 3 bases from V and 5 bases from J, with 14 bases between. The CDR3 length is 14 residues. CDR3 loop: CSVDVLAGDNEQFF. The CDR3 DNA reads as TGCAGCGTTGATGTCCTAGCCGGGGACAATGAGCAGTTCTTC.

The V call is TRBV18, the J call TRBJ2-2; the D is unclear. The CDR3 totals 14 residues. Trimming removed 2 bases at V and 4 bases at J, with 8 bases between. CDR1 KGHSH and CDR2 LQKENI come from the germline V gene. CDR3 protein: CASSPGHRTGELFF. The CDR3 nucleotides are TGTGCCAGCTCACCAGGGCATCGCACCGGGGAGCTGTTTTTT.